These T cell receptor beta chains were read from a single sample in a study of blood T cell repertoires in COVID-19. Sequencing used immunoSEQ multiplex PCR; TCRdb keeps in-frame clones, though not all of them. Of about 35,000 clones listed, more than 70% are singletons. Sequenced sample: peripheral blood. The receptor source for this set is a man older than 75 with active or convalescent COVID-19. Each CDR3 is given with its conserved first and last residue. D genes are given only for firm matches. Clone size is stated in some rows and not others, as once, few, many or a class when expanded.

D gene,V gene,clone size,J gene,CDR3 protein,CDR3 DNA
TRBD1,TRBV11-1,NA,TRBJ2-7,CASSSQWVRGSYEQYF,TGTGCCAGCAGCTCCCAATGGGTCAGGGGGTCCTACGAGCAGTACTTC
NA,TRBV29-1,NA,TRBJ2-5,CSVDVAALTQYF,TGCAGCGTTGACGTAGCGGCGTTAACCCAGTACTTC
TRBD1,TRBV6-5,NA,TRBJ1-1,CASSPRDRVVTEAFF,TGTGCCAGCAGTCCCCGGGACAGGGTAGTGACTGAAGCTTTCTTT
TRBD2,TRBV7-9,NA,TRBJ2-2,CASSETSGLVGELFF,TGTGCCAGCAGCGAGACTAGCGGGCTCGTCGGGGAGCTGTTTTTT
TRBD2,TRBV7-7,NA,TRBJ2-1,CASSPIGREWNEQFF,TGTGCCAGCAGCCCCATAGGGAGGGAATGGAATGAGCAGTTCTTC
TRBD1,TRBV16,NA,TRBJ2-2,CASSPIWTGNTGELFF,TGTGCCAGCAGCCCTATATGGACAGGGAACACCGGGGAGCTGTTTTTT
NA,TRBV7-9,few,TRBJ2-1,CASSLGRLRKYNEQFF,TGTGCCAGCAGCTTAGGTCGGTTGCGGAAATACAATGAGCAGTTCTTC
TRBD2,TRBV28,NA,TRBJ2-3,CASSLPSHAGEVGDTQYF,TGTGCCAGCAGTTTACCGAGTCACGCGGGAGAAGTGGGAGATACGCAGTATTTT
NA,TRBV3-1/TRBV3-2,NA,TRBJ2-5,CASSSVGVQETQYF,TGTGCCAGCAGCTCGGTAGGGGTTCAAGAGACCCAGTACTTC
NA,TRBV11-2,NA,TRBJ2-5,CASSFVGAETQYF,TGTGCCAGCAGCTTTGTGGGAGCGGAGACCCAGTACTTC
TRBD2,TRBV29-1,NA,TRBJ2-5,CSAQGLVQETQYF,TGCAGCGCTCAGGGACTAGTCCAAGAGACCCAGTACTTC